These 23 T cell receptor beta chains were sequenced from one sample in a study of cytomegalovirus exposure and HLA in healthy donors. PCR involved 60 Vbeta and 13 Jbeta primers. Sequenced by immunoSEQ multiplex PCR; TCRdb stores in-frame clones only, minus some. The profile shows fewer than 200,000 clones, roughly 70% of them singletons. Sequencing was done on a sample of PBMCs. The receptors were gathered from a woman aged 18-29 years in good health and CMV-seropositive.

As DNA, the CDR3 is TGTGCCAGCAGTGCCGGAGAGAATCAGCCCCAGCATTTT. Translating gives CASSAGENQPQHF. The chain joins TRBV6-4 to TRBJ1-5, with D unresolved. The V end lost 4 bases, the J end lost 4 bases, and 8 bases lay between the germline ends. The CDR3 sequence is 13 residues long. Germline V gene data show CDR1 as MRHNA and CDR2 as SNTAGT.

The gene calls are TRBV15 and TRBJ1-2; 10 bases fit TRBD1. J was trimmed by 8 bases and V by 4 bases; bases with no gene match: 22. The germline CDR1 and CDR2 sequences are LNHNV and YYDKDF (reference sequence). The length of the CDR3 is 19 residues. The CDR3 bases are TGTGCCACCAGCATTGATCCACTTGAGGAAATCGGACAGGGGGGCGGCTACACCTTC. It encodes CATSIDPLEEIGQGGGYTF.

This clone occurred a few times. The chain uses TRBV5-4 and TRBJ2-1, with 10 bases identical to TRBD2. V dropped 2 bases and J dropped 8; count of bases not matched to a gene: 7. Germline CDR1 reads SGHNT; CDR2 reads YYREEE (reference sequence). The CDR3 contains 15 residues. For the CDR3, the DNA is TGTGCCAGCAGCTTACCAAGCGGGGGGGCGTATGAGCAGTTCTTC. This gives the protein CASSLPSGGAYEQFF.

The chain uses TRBV6-1 and TRBJ1-2, with a possible D match to TRBD1 (6 bases). The V gene's germline CDR1 is MNHNS and CDR2 SASEGT. V lost 7 bases and J 3 bases, leaving 15 bases between the germline ends. The CDR3 contains 14 residues. The CDR3 nucleotides read TGTGCCAGCACCAAGGGACCAGGGGACTATGGCTACACCTTC. Its translation is CASTKGPGDYGYTF.

The chain has TRBV27 and TRBJ2-7; TRBD1 agrees at 10 bases. V was clipped by 6 bases and J by 3 bases; unmatched bases: 5. This CDR3 has 14 amino acids. Germline CDR1 and CDR2: MNHEY and SMNVEV (reference sequence). The CDR3 protein is CASSRDRGYYEQYF. CDR3 nucleotide sequence: TGTGCCAGCAGCCGGGACAGGGGTTACTACGAGCAGTACTTC.

The chain links TRBV1 to TRBJ2-3; TRBD1 is the table's D call, not checked against the DNA. TRBV1 is deemed a pseudogene. CDR3 size: 14 residues. This chain's CDR3 is CTSQGTIRTDTQYF. CDR3 nucleotides: TGCACCAGTCAGGGTACTATACGGACAGATACGCAGTATTTT.

The V and J genes are TRBV2 and TRBJ2-7, with D uncertain. The V and J ends lost 6 bases and 1 base respectively, with 16 bases between them. The CDR3 is 15 amino acids. Germline CDR1 SNHLY, CDR2 FYNNEI. Here the CDR3 DNA reads TGTGCCAGCAGCCCCGAGCCCTACTCATCCTACGAGCAGTACTTC. Amino acid sequence: CASSPEPYSSYEQYF.

This clone has just a few counts. This chain links TRBV19 with TRBJ2-1; TRBD1 matches at 7 bases. The CDR3 is 13 amino acids. The germline V gene has CDR1 LNHDA and CDR2 SQIVND (reference sequence). V lost 4 bases, J lost 6 bases, and 3 bases stayed unmatched. This CDR3 reads CASSKTGINEQFF. The CDR3 DNA is TGTGCCAGTAGTAAGACAGGGATCAATGAGCAGTTCTTC.

This clone is a singleton in its sample. The junction differs from germline at one of its ends, possibly a read error. The J gene is TRBJ1-3, the V gene TRBV30; no definite D call. The CDR3 length is 16 residues. Germline CDR1 GTSNPN, CDR2 SVGIG (reference sequence). CDR3 in DNA: TGTGCCTGGAGCTACGGGCAGGAGGGATCTGGAAGCACCATATATTTT. It codes for CAWSYGQEGSGSTIYF.

The rearrangement joins TRBV9 to TRBJ1-2, with D tentatively TRBD1 (6 bases). The CDR3 length is 14 residues. Trimming took 0 bases from V and 7 from J, leaving 13 bases between them. Looked up from germline, CDR1 is SGDLS and CDR2 is YYNGEE. CDR3 region: CASSVGDRPRGYTF. The DNA for the CDR3 is TGTGCCAGCAGCGTAGGTGACAGGCCTCGTGGCTACACCTTC. Full variable domain (missing parts from reference TRBV9 and TRBJ1-2): DSGVTQTPKHLITATGQRVTLRCSPRSGDLSVYWYQQSLDQGLQFLIQYYNGEERAKGNILERFSAQQFPDLHSELNLSSLELGDSALYFCASSVGDRPRGYTFGSGTRLTVV.

J is TRBJ2-3 and V is TRBV27, with D maybe TRBD1 (5 bases). V lost 0 bases and J lost 0, with 10 bases in between. This CDR3 is built from 16 residues. From germline, CDR1 is MNHEY and CDR2 SMNVEV (reference sequence). The CDR3 spells CASSLSAGRSTDTQYF. CDR3 DNA: TGTGCCAGCAGTTTATCTGCAGGGCGTAGCACAGATACGCAGTATTTT.

This chain joins TRBV9 and TRBJ1-2; a possible D gene is TRBD1 (5 bases). Germline loops: CDR1 SGDLS, CDR2 YYNGEE. The ends were cut back, 4 bases at V and 2 bases at J, with 12 bases in the middle. This CDR3 region has 14 residues. CDR3 in amino acids: CASSTRGENYGYTF. DNA for the CDR3: TGTGCCAGCAGCACTCGGGGGGAGAACTATGGCTACACCTTC. The whole variable domain, filled in from reference TRBV9 and TRBJ1-2, reads DSGVTQTPKHLITATGQRVTLRCSPRSGDLSVYWYQQSLDQGLQFLIQYYNGEERAKGNILERFSAQQFPDLHSELNLSSLELGDSALYFCASSTRGENYGYTFGSGTRLTVV.

This chain joins TRBV7-2 and TRBJ2-3; 7 bases agree with TRBD1. CDR1 and CDR2 (germline): SGHTA, FQGNSA. The CDR3 loop spans 14 amino acids. J was trimmed by 4 bases and V by 4 bases; bases with no gene match: 5. The CDR3 sequence is CASSSGQNSDTQYF. CDR3 nucleotides: TGTGCCAGCAGCTCGGGACAGAATTCAGATACGCAGTATTTT.

The rearrangement joins TRBV16 to TRBJ1-2; tentatively, D is TRBD1 (6 bases). This CDR3 is built from 15 residues. Trimming took 5 bases from V and 2 from J, leaving 15 bases between them. Germline V gene sequence: CDR1 KGHSY, CDR2 FQNENV. Written as DNA, the CDR3 is TGTGCCAGCAGCTTAAACACAGGGACCAACTATGGCTACACCTTC. This gives the protein CASSLNTGTNYGYTF.

This sequence joins TRBV25-1 and TRBJ2-3; 13 nucleotides line up with TRBD2. Trimming removed 7 bases from V and 0 bases from J; junction bases left unmatched: 10. Germline CDR1 and CDR2: MGHDK and SYGVNS. This CDR3 has 18 residues. The CDR3 sequence: CASTPGTSGAKSTDTQYF. CDR3 nucleotide sequence: TGTGCCAGCACCCCCGGGACTAGCGGGGCAAAGAGCACAGATACGCAGTATTTT.

The gene calls are TRBV30 and TRBJ1-1, with D uncertain. The CDR3 length is 18 residues. The V end lost 3 bases, the J end lost 1 base, and 24 bases lay between the germline ends. Germline V gene lookup returns CDR1 GTSNPN and CDR2 SVGIG (reference sequence). DNA of the CDR3: TGTGCCTGGAGCACCCACTTCTCCCGCGGAAGAGAGAACACTGAAGCTTTCTTT. Translating it yields CAWSTHFSRGRENTEAFF.

The chain has TRBV6-5 and TRBJ2-7; maybe TRBD1 (5 bases). This CDR3 is built from 14 residues. Trimming cost V 3 bases and J 0 bases, with 9 bases left between them. In germline, CDR1 is MNHEY, CDR2 SVGAGI. CDR3: CASSYLGLSYEQYF. For the CDR3, the DNA is TGTGCCAGCAGTTATTTGGGGCTCTCCTACGAGCAGTACTTC.

The rearrangement uses TRBV29-1 and TRBJ2-7, with 10 bases matching TRBD1. CDR3 length equals 14 residues. From germline, CDR1 is SQVTM and CDR2 ANQGSEA. V lost 5 bases to trimming and J lost 7 bases; unmatched junction nucleotides: 11. The CDR3: CSVSTGGTAREQYF. The CDR3 nucleotides are TGCAGCGTTTCGACAGGGGGCACGGCTCGGGAGCAGTACTTC.

V is TRBV29-1 and J is TRBJ2-7; 7 bases are a match to TRBD1. Germline CDR1 and CDR2: SQVTM and ANQGSEA. The junction had 4 bases not matched to a gene; V was cut back by 0 bases and J by 2 bases. The CDR3 runs 14 residues. CDR3: CSVEEGQNPYEQYF. CDR3 DNA: TGCAGCGTTGAAGAGGGACAGAACCCCTACGAGCAGTACTTC.

The V gene is TRBV30, the J gene TRBJ1-6, with 7 bases that match TRBD1. CDR3 length: 14 amino acids. The germline gives CDR1 GTSNPN, CDR2 SVGIG (reference sequence). V shed 3 bases, J shed 5 bases, and the junction held 4 bases outside the gene matches. CDR3 DNA sequence: TGTGCCTGGAGACGACAGGGTGATAATTCACCCCTCCACTTT. It encodes CAWRRQGDNSPLHF.

The rearrangement links TRBV6-4 to TRBJ2-5, with 7 bases matching TRBD1. V lost 6 bases, J lost 5 bases, and 6 bases stayed unmatched. Germline values: CDR1 MRHNA, CDR2 SNTAGT. CDR3 length: 13 amino acids. CDR3 DNA sequence: TGTGCCAGCAGGGAGGACAGGACCGAGACCCAGTACTTC. Its protein is CASREDRTETQYF.

The genes are TRBV7-2 and TRBJ1-3; D not resolved. Germline values: CDR1 SGHTA, CDR2 FQGNSA. The CDR3 consists of 16 residues. The V end lost 2 bases, the J end lost 0 bases, and 11 bases lay between the germline ends. As DNA, the CDR3 is TGTGCCAGCAGCTTATACACCCTCACCTCTGGAAACACCATATATTTT. It codes for CASSLYTLTSGNTIYF.

In DNA, the CDR3 is TGTGCCAGCAGCGTACTAGCGGGGGGGGCGGTTTTAAATGAGCAGTTCTTC. It codes for CASSVLAGGAVLNEQFF. The chain is built from TRBV7-3 and TRBJ2-1; 13 nucleotides match TRBD2. CDR1 is SGHTA and CDR2 is FQGTGA in the germline V gene. This CDR3 has 17 residues. The V and J ends lost 5 bases and 7 bases, in that order; junction bases with no gene match: 11.